This TCR beta chain was obtained from a study of blood T cell repertoires in COVID-19. Study as a whole: Both acute and convalescent COVID-19 samples were obtained from the United States, Italy and Spain. PBMCs, B-cell-depleted T cells, or T cells were the source of the cDNA or gDNA that made up the material.

The CDR3 loop spans 16 amino acids. J lost 7 bases, V lost 4 bases, and 13 bases had no gene match. The germline CDR1 and CDR2 sequences are SGDLS and YYNGEE. In the authors' methods: Amplified reference gene primers provided the basis for estimating nucleated cell counts. TCRdb keeps only in-frame clones here, not all; method: immunoSEQ multiplex PCR. Clone size and the V and J calls come from that table; the DNA yielded D and trimming. The table shows over 150,000 clones, with roughly four fifths occurring only once. Sequenced: peripheral blood. This clonotype was obtained from a human donor in a cohort sampled during active COVID-19. This chain links TRBV9 with TRBJ2-1; TRBD2 agrees at 8 bases. The CDR3 bases are TGTGCCAGCAGCCCCGGAGGCGGGACTAGTTGGAATGAGCAGTTCTTC. Translated: CASSPGGGTSWNEQFF.